The 23 T cell receptor beta chains listed next were all sequenced from one sample in a study of human T cells and chemical hapten exposure. The time point: patch test 2, 6 weeks after DPC sensitization. Treatment specified: therapeutic diphenylcyclopropenone sensitization with weekly scalp DPC. Sequencing started from total RNA isolated from unfractionated whole blood. TCRdb fed the RACE reads into MiXCR, producing one record per CDR3 protein. The sample consists of 35,000 to 50,000 distinct CDR3 sequences, 9.5% to 10% of them appearing once. The sequences come from whole blood, collected in connection with sensitization to the hapten diphenylcyclopropenone (DPC). These receptors were obtained from a woman aged 25 to 39 with alopecia areata. Some clones in this sample may be carry-over from other donors' samples.

This sequence joins TRBV10-2 and TRBJ2-7; 9 nucleotides agree with TRBD1. CDR1 and CDR2 from the germline V gene are WSHSY and SAAADI. This CDR3 has 15 amino acids. V trimming: 0 bases; J trimming: 5 bases; junction bases outside the gene matches: 5. CDR3 sequence: CASSESATGGDEQYF. The CDR3 coding sequence is TGCGCCAGCAGTGAGTCGGCGACAGGGGGGGACGAGCAGTACTTC.

This clonotype was observed a few times. The gene calls are TRBV7-2 and TRBJ1-2; unclear D gene. Germline V gene data show CDR1 as SGHTA and CDR2 as FQGNSA. The germline V and J ends were trimmed by 0 bases and 7 bases, with 9 bases remaining between them. There are 13 residues in the CDR3. CDR3 amino acids: CASSLAGISGYTF. The CDR3 DNA reads as TGTGCCAGCAGCTTAGCAGGGATCAGTGGCTACACCTTC.

A few counts support this clonotype. CDR3 DNA sequence: TGTGCCAGCAGTTCCGGATCAGGGGGATTAGGGATCGGGGAGCTGTTTTTT. Its translation: CASSSGSGGLGIGELFF. The chain joins TRBV12-3 or TRBV12-4 to TRBJ2-2; 7 nucleotides align to TRBD1. The CDR3 totals 17 residues. The junction had 15 bases not matched to a gene; V was cut back by 4 bases and J by 7 bases.

The sample holds a few counts of this clonotype. The V and J genes are TRBV7-2 and TRBJ2-3; D is perhaps TRBD1 (6 bases). Deletions cut 5 bases from V and 2 bases from J, with 14 bases between. The CDR3 sequence is 15 residues long. Germline V gene lookup returns CDR1 SGHTA and CDR2 FQGNSA. Here the CDR3 reads CASSLGTLHTDTQYF. Here the CDR3 DNA reads TGTGCCAGCAGCCTTGGGACACTACACACAGATACGCAGTATTTT.

This chain joins TRBV7-9 and TRBJ2-2, with D unresolved. The CDR3 length is 17 residues. Trimming removed 5 bases at V and 6 bases at J, with 22 bases between. The germline gives CDR1 SEHNR, CDR2 FQNEAQ (reference sequence). The CDR3 is CASSPGYGNAGSGELFF. The CDR3, as DNA: TGTGCCAGCAGCCCCGGGTACGGAAATGCCGGGTCCGGGGAGCTGTTTTTT.

For this clonotype: A read error may account for a junction end that differs from germline. The chain carries TRBV2 and TRBJ1-5, with 7 nucleotides matching TRBD1. The germline CDR1 and CDR2 sequences are SNHLY and FYNNEI. This CDR3 is 17 amino acids long. CDR3 sequence reads: CVSSLWYRDRTNQPQHF. CDR3 bases: TGTGTCAGCAGTCTATGGTACCGGGACAGAACAAATCAGCCCCAGCATTTT.

This clonotype has ten or more counts. The chain employs TRBV6-2 or TRBV6-3 and TRBJ1-1; maybe TRBD1 (6 bases). V was cut by 2 bases and J by 4 bases, with 26 bases left in between. The germline gives CDR1 MNHEY, CDR2 SVGEGT. CDR3 length equals 19 residues. CDR3: CASSYIFGGQGRAVTEAFF. The DNA of the CDR3 is TGTGCCAGCAGTTACATTTTTGGGGGACAAGGGAGGGCCGTCACTGAAGCTTTCTTT.

This clonotype was found once. V usage is TRBV28 and J usage is TRBJ1-5, with D tentatively TRBD1 (5 bases). Trimming shortened V by 2 bases and J by 2 bases, and 7 bases separated the two germline ends. CDR1 MDHEN and CDR2 SYDVKM come from the germline V gene. The CDR3 spans 14 residues. The CDR3 nucleotides read TGTGCCAGCAGTTTAGCGGGGCGCAATCAGCCCCAGCATTTT. Its protein product is CASSLAGRNQPQHF.

In its sample, this clonotype was seen many times. The CDR3 nucleotides are TGCGCCAGCAGCACGGGACATGCAACTAATGAAAAACTGTTTTTT. Residues: CASSTGHATNEKLFF. The J gene is TRBJ1-4, the V gene TRBV5-1, with a weak D call TRBD1 (6 bases). The V end was cut by 4 bases, the J end by 0 bases, with 10 bases between. The CDR3 has 15 amino acids. Germline V lookup: CDR1 SGHRS, CDR2 YFSETQ.

CDR3 region: CASSSTQLGPSGELFF. DNA for the CDR3: TGTGCCAGCAGCTCGACCCAGTTGGGTCCGTCCGGGGAGCTGTTTTTT. The chain has TRBV7-2 and TRBJ2-2; D ambiguous. V dropped 4 bases and J dropped 6 bases, with 18 bases sitting between them. The CDR3 covers 16 residues. In germline, CDR1 is SGHTA, CDR2 FQGNSA.

This clonotype has a handful of counts. The V call is TRBV16, the J call TRBJ1-1; D remains ambiguous. The V gene's germline CDR1 is KGHSY and CDR2 FQNENV. V was trimmed by 0 bases and J by 3 bases, leaving 11 bases between them. CDR3 length: 15 residues. CDR3 amino acids: CASSQSLGSYTEAFF. In DNA, the CDR3 is TGTGCCAGCAGCCAATCGCTGGGAAGTTACACTGAAGCTTTCTTT.

There are many counts of this clonotype. V and J are TRBV12-3 or TRBV12-4 and TRBJ1-5; the D is unclear. The CDR3 sequence is 12 residues long. V was clipped by 0 bases and J by 6 bases, with 3 bases between them. The CDR3 bases are TGTGCCAGCAGTTTAGCGGGTCAGCCCCAGCATTTT. Encoded protein: CASSLAGQPQHF.

This clonotype was picked up many times. The chain recombines TRBV3-1 with TRBJ1-5, with TRBD1 matching 8 bases. The V gene's germline CDR1 is LGHDT and CDR2 YNNKEL (reference sequence). CDR3 length: 13 amino acids. Trimming cost V 3 bases and J 7 bases; bases outside gene matches: 2. CDR3 DNA sequence: TGTGCCAGCAGCCAGGCAGGGGGCCAGCCCCAGCATTTT. Its translation: CASSQAGGQPQHF.

This sequence joins TRBV5-5 and TRBJ2-3, with D perhaps TRBD1 (5 bases). The V gene lost 0 bases and the J gene lost 3 bases, with 14 bases spanning the gap. Germline V gene data show CDR1 as SGHKS and CDR2 as YYEKEE (reference sequence). The CDR3 totals 16 residues. The CDR3 here is CASSLAPPPGTDTQYF. CDR3 bases: TGTGCCAGCAGCTTGGCCCCACCCCCAGGGACAGATACGCAGTATTTT. Supplemented by reference TRBV5-5 and TRBJ2-3, the full variable domain reads DAGVTQSPTHLIKTRGQQVTLRCSPISGHKSVSWYQQVLGQGPQFIFQYYEKEERGRGNFPDRFSARQFPNYSSELNVNALLLGDSALYLCASSLAPPPGTDTQYFGPGTRLTVL.

The chain is built from TRBV6-5 and TRBJ2-1, with 9 bases aligning to TRBD1. CDR3 length: 15 amino acids. Germline V gene sequence: CDR1 MNHEY, CDR2 SVGAGI. V was pared by 7 bases and J by 6 bases, with 10 bases of the junction left unmatched. This CDR3 is CASTPQPGQGNEQFF. As DNA, the CDR3 is TGTGCCAGCACCCCACAACCGGGACAGGGCAATGAGCAGTTCTTC.

The chain joins TRBV12-3 or TRBV12-4 to TRBJ1-1, with 7 bases lining up with TRBD1. Germline trimming cut 4 bases from V and 0 bases from J; bases unmatched to any gene: 5. The CDR3 runs 15 residues. CDR3 loop: CASSSTGTVNTEAFF. CDR3 bases: TGTGCCAGCAGTTCCACCGGGACAGTGAACACTGAAGCTTTCTTT.

In its sample, this clonotype was seen a few times. This chain joins TRBV19 and TRBJ2-7; D may correspond to TRBD1 or TRBD2 (6 bases each). The V and J ends lost 0 bases and 3 bases respectively, with 12 bases between them. This CDR3 is built from 15 residues. Per germline, CDR1 LNHDA and CDR2 SQIVND (reference sequence). The CDR3 bases are TGTGCCAGTAGTATAGACGGAGGGGGACACTACGAGCAGTACTTC. Encoded protein: CASSIDGGGHYEQYF.

This clonotype has at least ten counts. The rearrangement uses TRBV21-1 and TRBJ1-6. TRBV21-1 is a known pseudogene. The CDR3 is made up of 12 amino acids. The CDR3 loop is CASSIRGKVLHF. As DNA, the CDR3 is TGTGCCAGCAGCATTAGAGGGAAAGTCCTCCACTTT.

There are a few counts of this clonotype. The chain combines TRBV7-2 with TRBJ2-1; 7 nucleotides match TRBD2. There are 15 residues in the CDR3. V gave up 2 bases and J gave up 2 bases; unmatched junction bases: 3. The germline V gene has CDR1 SGHTA and CDR2 FQGNSA. Here the CDR3 DNA reads TGTGCCAGCAGCTTATCTAGCGGCCCCTACAATGAGCAGTTCTTC. It yields the protein CASSLSSGPYNEQFF.

The chain employs TRBV10-3 and TRBJ2-7, with D tentatively TRBD1 or TRBD2 (6 bases each). The ends were cut back, 8 bases at V and 9 bases at J, with 20 bases in the middle. CDR3 length: 13 amino acids. CDR1 is ENHRY and CDR2 is SYGVKD in the germline V gene. CDR3: CAIYGGQASPQYF. The CDR3 region has the DNA TGTGCCATCTACGGGGGCCAGGCCTCGCCGCAGTACTTC.

This clonotype was found a few times. The CDR3, as DNA: TGTGCCAGCAAACAAGGACTAGCGGGGAGGCTTACACTAGAAGGCACAGATACGCAGTATTTT. Translating gives CASKQGLAGRLTLEGTDTQYF. This chain joins TRBV2 and TRBJ2-3, with 12 bases lining up with TRBD2. Germline trimming cut 7 bases from V and 1 base from J; bases unmatched to any gene: 21. Looked up from germline, CDR1 is SNHLY and CDR2 is FYNNEI. CDR3 size: 21 residues. Filled out from reference TRBV2 and TRBJ2-3, the complete variable domain reads EPEVTQTPSHQVTQMGQEVILRCVPISNHLYFYWYRQILGQKVEFLVSFYNNEISEKSEIFDDQFSVERPDGSNFTLKIRSTKLEDSAMYFCASKQGLAGRLTLEGTDTQYFGPGTRLTVL.

At least ten counts were recorded for this clonotype. This CDR3 reads CASSLPNYGYTF. In DNA, the CDR3 is TGTGCCAGCAGCTTACCGAACTATGGCTACACCTTC. The chain couples TRBV7-2 to TRBJ1-2; unclear D gene. Per the germline V gene, CDR1 is SGHTA and CDR2 is FQGNSA. The V and J ends lost 2 bases and 2 bases respectively, with 3 bases between them. This CDR3 has 12 residues.

This clonotype appeared a few times. The V gene is TRBV19, the J gene TRBJ2-1, with unresolved D. CDR3 length: 12 residues. Germline V gene lookup returns CDR1 LNHDA and CDR2 SQIVND (reference sequence). V lost 4 bases and J 9 bases, leaving 10 bases between the germline ends. CDR3 amino acids: CASSNGGVEQFF. The CDR3 bases are TGTGCCAGTAGTAACGGTGGCGTTGAGCAGTTCTTC.